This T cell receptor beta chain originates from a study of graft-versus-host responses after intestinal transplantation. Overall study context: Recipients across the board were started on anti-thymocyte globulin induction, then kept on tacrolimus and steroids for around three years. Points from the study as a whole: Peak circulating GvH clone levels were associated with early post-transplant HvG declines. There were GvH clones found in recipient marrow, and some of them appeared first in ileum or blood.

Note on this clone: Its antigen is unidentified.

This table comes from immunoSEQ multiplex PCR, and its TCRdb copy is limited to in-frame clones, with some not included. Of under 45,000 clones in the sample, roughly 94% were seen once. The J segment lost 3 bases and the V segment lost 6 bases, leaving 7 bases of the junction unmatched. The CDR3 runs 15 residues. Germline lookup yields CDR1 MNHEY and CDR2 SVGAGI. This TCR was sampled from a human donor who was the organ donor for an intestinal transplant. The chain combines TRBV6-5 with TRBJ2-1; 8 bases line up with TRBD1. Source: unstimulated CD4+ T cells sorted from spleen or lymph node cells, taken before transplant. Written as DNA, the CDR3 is TGTGCCAGCAGACCCGGACAGGGAATCTACAATGAGCAGTTCTTC. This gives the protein CASRPGQGIYNEQFF.